The clone carrying this T cell receptor (beta chain) appeared a few times. Antigen specificity is unknown. V dropped 1 base and J dropped 8 bases, with 14 bases sitting between them. Germline V lookup: CDR1 SEHNR, CDR2 FQNEAQ (reference sequence). This CDR3 comprises 14 residues. The data were taken from a study of beta chain features in type 1 diabetes. Study conclusions and caveats: In all four CD4+ subsets, TCRB CDR3 length was significantly, moderately reduced in type 1 diabetes. A PCR bias possibly favoring shorter templates would apply equally to patients and controls.

Reverse transcribing all isolated RNA meant expressed TCRB transcripts were sequenced. The table came from immunoSEQ multiplex PCR; TCRdb's copy has only in-frame clones and leaves some out. The table records approximately 150,000 clones, 7% to 10% of them present only once. This chain links TRBV7-9 with TRBJ1-2; the D is unclear. The sample comprised central memory CD4+ T cells from blood. This receptor was identified in a man aged 25 to 40 with type 1 diabetes. CDR3 in DNA: TGTGCCAGCAGCTTAGGTGCAGGCTCCTACGGCTACACCTTC. It encodes CASSLGAGSYGYTF.